The clone carrying this T cell receptor (beta chain) turned up a few times. This specimen belongs to a study of blood T cell repertoires in COVID-19. At the level of the study: The analysed material was cDNA or gDNA that came from T cells, B-cell-depleted T cells, or PBMCs.

In the authors' methods: Amplifying reference gene primers gave estimates of nucleated cell counts. Assay used: immunoSEQ multiplex PCR; TCRdb lists only in-frame clones, some missing. V, J and clone size are those of that table, while D and trimming were read from the DNA. Among 120,000 to 150,000 clones listed, roughly four fifths were seen once. V lost 3 bases, J lost 4 bases, and 18 bases lay in between. CDR3 length: 16 amino acids. Germline-derived CDR1 and CDR2 are LNHDA and SQIVND (reference sequence). The receptor was derived from a human donor with acute or convalescent COVID-19. The donor label of this sample is uncertain. The sample comprised peripheral blood. The gene calls are TRBV19 and TRBJ1-2, with a possible D match to TRBD1 (5 bases). The CDR3 nucleotides read TGTGCCAGTAGTATTAGAACAGGTCGTTGGAGCTATGGCTACACCTTC. Its protein product is CASSIRTGRWSYGYTF. The variable domain in full, with the rest retrieved from reference TRBV19 and TRBJ1-2, is DGGITQSPKYLFRKEGQNVTLSCEQNLNHDAMYWYRQDPGQGLRLIYYSQIVNDFQKGDIAEGYSVSREKKESFPLTVTSAQKNPTAFYLCASSIRTGRWSYGYTFGSGTRLTVV.